The entry below gives a single TCR beta chain sequence along with its context. Its cognate antigen is unknown. This sample is drawn from a study of T cell repertoires in cytomegalovirus infection. TCRdb processed the reads anew with MiXCR; each CDR3 protein has one entry. The sample includes about 220,000 distinct CDR3 sequences, roughly two fifths seen only once; the top ten take roughly three fifths. Points from the study as a whole: HLA-C-restricted CMV clonotypes gave the most frequent clonotype in two of eight donors.

This CDR3 is built from 15 residues. Germline CDR1 reads SGHTA; CDR2 reads FQGTGA. Trimming took off 4 bases at V and 5 bases at J, with 17 bases between the two ends. Sequenced material: CD8+ T cells from cultured PBMCs, taken from culture after CMV antigen stimulation. This TCR derives from a human donor in good health (CMV status not recorded). Some clones in this sample may be carry-over from other donors' samples. This chain joins TRBV7-3 and TRBJ2-5; D possibly matches TRBD1 or TRBD2 (5 bases each). Written as DNA, the CDR3 is TGTGCCAGCAGCTCATCGCCCGGGACGGATGAGACCCAGTACTTC. It translates to CASSSSPGTDETQYF.